The 8 T cell receptor beta chains listed next were all sequenced from one sample in a study of OX40 agonist ivuxolimab in advanced cancers. Data came from immunoSEQ multiplex PCR; TCRdb stores just in-frame clones and leaves some out. The repertoire consists of some 80,000 clones, with roughly 88% occurring once and the leading ten covering approximately 0.67%. Sequenced material: CD4+ or CD8+ T cells sorted from blood, taken in a trial of the OX40 agonist ivuxolimab. The origin of the receptors is an adult with an advanced solid tumor such as melanoma, head and neck, liver or kidney cancer.

The chain couples TRBV2 to TRBJ2-7; D perhaps matches TRBD2 (6 bases). The CDR3 is 13 amino acids. V lost 8 bases, J lost 2 bases, and 13 bases lay in between. Germline CDR1 SNHLY, CDR2 FYNNEI. The chain's CDR3 is CASSGLGTYEQYF. The CDR3, as DNA: TGTGCCAGCTCGGGACTGGGCACCTACGAGCAGTACTTC.

The J gene is TRBJ2-1, the V gene TRBV7-2; a possible D gene is TRBD2 (5 bases). The CDR3 has 12 residues. The V gene's germline CDR1 is SGHTA and CDR2 FQGNSA. V shed 5 bases and J shed 8 bases, with 10 bases lying between them. The CDR3 here is CASSRGWDEQFF. The CDR3 bases are TGTGCCAGCAGCCGCGGGTGGGATGAGCAGTTCTTC. Together with reference TRBV7-2 and TRBJ2-1, the CDR3 gives the full variable domain: GAGVSQSPSNKVTEKGKDVELRCDPISGHTALYWYRQSLGQGLEFLIYFQGNSAPDKSGLPSDRFSAERTGGSVSTLTIQRTQQEDSAVYLCASSRGWDEQFFGPGTRLTVL.

The V and J genes are TRBV6-6 and TRBJ1-5; perhaps TRBD1 as D (6 bases). This CDR3 has 13 amino acids. The germline V gene encodes CDR1 MNHNY and CDR2 SVGAGI (reference sequence). V was pared by 2 bases and J by 8 bases, with 10 bases between. CDR3 residues: CASSYDRSKPQHF. CDR3 coding DNA: TGTGCCAGCAGTTACGACAGGTCCAAGCCCCAGCATTTT.

Note on this clone: Other DNA sequences in this specimen translate into the identical CDR3. This chain joins TRBV5-6 and TRBJ1-5; D not certain. The CDR3 consists of 13 residues. V was shortened by 0 bases and J by 2 bases, with 3 bases between the two germline ends. Germline V gene data show CDR1 as SGHDT and CDR2 as YYEEEE. Here the CDR3 DNA reads TGTGCCAGCAGCTTGGGCCGCAATCAGCCCCAGCATTTT. Translating gives CASSLGRNQPQHF.

The V gene is TRBV18, the J gene TRBJ2-5; D gene ambiguous. There are 12 residues in the CDR3. The ends were cut back, 1 base at V and 5 bases at J, with 5 bases in the middle. The germline V gene encodes CDR1 KGHSH and CDR2 LQKENI. CDR3 sequence: CASSPLGETQYF. DNA for the CDR3: TGTGCCAGCTCACCACTTGGGGAGACCCAGTACTTC.

The chain is built from TRBV19 and TRBJ2-4; tentatively, D is TRBD1 (6 bases). The V and J ends lost 3 bases and 1 base respectively, with 22 bases between them. This CDR3 is 19 amino acids long. The germline CDR1 and CDR2 sequences are LNHDA and SQIVND (reference sequence). In DNA form, the CDR3 reads TGTGCCAGTAGTATTACCGCTGGGACAAGTTATTATGCCAAAAACATTCAGTACTTC. It is translated as CASSITAGTSYYAKNIQYF.

CDR3 in amino acids: CASVPSGTDTQYF. Written as DNA, the CDR3 is TGTGCCAGTGTCCCTAGCGGAACAGATACGCAGTATTTT. The chain employs TRBV19 and TRBJ2-3; TRBD2 agrees at 7 bases. With 8 bases clipped from V and 3 bases from J, the junction kept 5 bases outside the gene matches. The germline V gene encodes CDR1 LNHDA and CDR2 SQIVND (reference sequence). The CDR3 covers 13 residues.

V is TRBV5-1 and J is TRBJ1-2; the D gene is possibly TRBD1 (6 bases). The V gene's germline CDR1 is SGHRS and CDR2 YFSETQ. The CDR3 runs to 15 residues. V gave up 4 bases and J gave up 7 bases, with 20 bases separating them. The CDR3 reads CASSRREDRGAGYTF. In DNA, the CDR3 is TGCGCCAGCAGCCGCCGTGAAGATCGGGGGGCTGGCTACACCTTC.